This note documents a single TCR beta chain sequence. Other DNA sequences in this sample translate to the same CDR3. Germline V gene lookup returns CDR1 LNHNV and CDR2 YYDKDF (reference sequence). The CDR3 has 13 residues. V lost 0 bases to trimming and J lost 2 bases, with 5 bases between them. Original processing methods: From reference gene primer amplification, estimates of nucleated cell counts were derived. This table comes from immunoSEQ multiplex PCR, and its TCRdb copy is limited to in-frame clones, with some not included. Clonal size and the V and J genes are those of that table, whereas D and trimming came from the DNA. The repertoire consists of around 130,000 clones, with about 89% occurring once and the leading ten covering less than 20%. The sample is drawn from a study of blood T cell repertoires in COVID-19. The wider study: Some COVID-19 samples were acute and others convalescent; all came from the United States, Italy and Spain. From T cells, B-cell-depleted T cells, or PBMCs came the material, which was cDNA or gDNA.

Sample: peripheral blood. This clonotype was obtained from a man between 50 and 59 years old with active or convalescent COVID-19. The rearrangement uses TRBV15 and TRBJ2-7; D not resolved. The CDR3: CATSRDRTYEQYF. CDR3 nucleotides: TGTGCCACCAGCAGAGATAGAACCTACGAGCAGTACTTC. Variable domain in full (rest from reference TRBV15 and TRBJ2-7): DAMVIQNPRYQVTQFGKPVTLSCSQTLNHNVMYWYQQKSSQAPKLLFHYYDKDFNNEADTPDNFQSRRPNTSFCFLDIRSPGLGDTAMYLCATSRDRTYEQYFGPGTRLTVT.